The 21 T cell receptor beta chains below come from one sample, sequenced in a study of OX40 agonist ivuxolimab in advanced cancers. Libraries were prepared by immunoSEQ multiplex PCR; TCRdb keeps only in-frame clonotypes and omits some of them. The sample shows 26,000 or so clones, about 90% of them seen only once. Sample: CD4+ or CD8+ T cells sorted from blood, taken in a trial of the OX40 agonist ivuxolimab. These receptor sequences come from an adult with an advanced solid tumor such as melanoma, head and neck, liver or kidney cancer.

V is TRBV13 and J is TRBJ2-7; possibly TRBD2 for D (6 bases). V lost 3 bases and J 1 base, leaving 10 bases between the germline ends. CDR3 length: 14 residues. Per the germline V gene, CDR1 is PRHDT and CDR2 is FYEKMQ (reference sequence). The CDR3 region has the DNA TGTGCCAGCAGCTTTGGTCTAGCGTCCTACGAGCAGTACTTC. This encodes CASSFGLASYEQYF.

The chain has TRBV19 and TRBJ2-1, with 10 bases identical to TRBD2. After removal of 2 bases from V and 7 bases from J, the junction contained 5 bases not matched to a gene. Germline values: CDR1 LNHDA, CDR2 SQIVND (reference sequence). There are 15 residues in the CDR3. In DNA, the CDR3 is TGTGCCAGTAGTATACAGCGGGGGGGCGGGAATGAGCAGTTCTTC. This gives the protein CASSIQRGGGNEQFF. Complete variable domain (other parts from reference TRBV19 and TRBJ2-1): DGGITQSPKYLFRKEGQNVTLSCEQNLNHDAMYWYRQDPGQGLRLIYYSQIVNDFQKGDIAEGYSVSREKKESFPLTVTSAQKNPTAFYLCASSIQRGGGNEQFFGPGTRLTVL.

V and J are TRBV6-6 and TRBJ2-4, with 8 bases matching TRBD1. This CDR3 region has 12 residues. The germline gives CDR1 MNHNY, CDR2 SVGAGI (reference sequence). The V and J ends lost 6 bases and 5 bases, in that order; junction bases with no gene match: 0. As DNA, the CDR3 is TGTGCCAGCAGGACAGGGGAAAACATTCAGTACTTC. Translated: CASRTGENIQYF.

The chain has TRBV14 and TRBJ1-2, with TRBD1 identical over 9 bases. V was pared by 2 bases and J by 6 bases, with 10 bases of the junction left unmatched. The germline V gene has CDR1 SGHDN and CDR2 FVKESK. The CDR3 extends over 16 amino acids. CDR3: CASSQWDREIYDGYTF. CDR3 bases: TGTGCCAGCAGCCAATGGGACAGGGAAATCTATGATGGCTACACCTTC. The entire variable domain, with the rest obtained from reference TRBV14 and TRBJ1-2, is as follows: EAGVTQFPSHSVIEKGQTVTLRCDPISGHDNLYWYRRVMGKEIKFLLHFVKESKQDESGMPNNRFLAERTGGTYSTLKVQPAELEDSGVYFCASSQWDREIYDGYTFGSGTRLTVV.

The chain couples TRBV7-9 to TRBJ2-1, with 8 bases aligning to TRBD2. The length of the CDR3 is 14 residues. V shed 5 bases and J 15 bases; nucleotides not matched to a gene: 15. Germline V CDR1 and CDR2: SEHNR, FQNEAQ (reference sequence). CDR3 loop: CASSPRTSHWMGFF. The CDR3 region has the DNA TGTGCCAGCAGCCCCCGGACTAGCCACTGGATGGGGTTCTTC.

This chain connects TRBV18 to TRBJ2-3, with 12 positions matching TRBD2. CDR1 KGHSH and CDR2 LQKENI come from the germline V gene. The V gene end was trimmed by 4 bases and the J gene end by 0 bases; junction bases not matched to a gene: 8. This CDR3 is 18 amino acids long. The CDR3 nucleotides are TGTGCCAGCTCACGAACTAGCGGGGGGACCACTAGCACAGATACGCAGTATTTT. Its translation is CASSRTSGGTTSTDTQYF.

The chain uses TRBV19 and TRBJ1-1, with no clear D. The CDR3 sequence is 14 residues long. Germline CDR1 reads LNHDA; CDR2 reads SQIVND (reference sequence). Trimming left V 0 bases short and J 0 bases short, with 5 bases between. The CDR3 DNA reads TGTGCCAGTAGTATAGACTTCATGAACACTGAAGCTTTCTTT. Amino acid sequence: CASSIDFMNTEAFF.

The CDR3 region is CASNLLGGSNQPQHF. As DNA, the CDR3 is TGTGCCAGCAATCTTTTGGGCGGTAGCAATCAGCCCCAGCATTTT. The chain joins TRBV6-1 to TRBJ1-5; the D is unclear. CDR3 size: 15 residues. Trimming removed 7 bases at V and 0 bases at J, with 13 bases between. Germline CDR1 MNHNS, CDR2 SASEGT.

This chain uses TRBV6-1 with TRBJ1-1; TRBD1 might be the D (5 bases). V was cut by 6 bases and J by 1 base, with 9 bases left in between. This CDR3 has 13 residues. CDR1 is MNHNS and CDR2 is SASEGT in the germline V gene. DNA for the CDR3: TGTGCCAGCAGCCCACAGGCGAACACTGAAGCTTTCTTT. Translated, it gives CASSPQANTEAFF.

In this sample, this clone turned up once. V gene TRBV4-1 combines with J gene TRBJ2-7; possible D gene TRBD2, 6 bases. V was pared by 11 bases and J by 6 bases, with 14 bases between. This CDR3 contains 11 residues. Looked up from germline, CDR1 is MGHRA and CDR2 is YSYEKL. The CDR3 loop reads CASAEGREQYF. The CDR3 DNA is TGCGCCTCCGCGGAGGGACGCGAGCAGTACTTC.

CDR3 loop: CASSLIREAWGEQYF. The CDR3 DNA sequence: TGCGCCAGCAGTTTAATACGGGAGGCCTGGGGCGAGCAGTACTTC. V is TRBV5-1 and J is TRBJ2-7; 7 nucleotides align to TRBD2. The CDR3 is 15 amino acids. CDR1 and CDR2 (germline): SGHRS, YFSETQ. V dropped 5 bases and J dropped 6; count of bases not matched to a gene: 14.

The rearrangement joins TRBV4-2 to TRBJ2-3; D is ambiguous. The germline V and J ends were trimmed by 8 bases and 4 bases, with 10 bases remaining between them. The germline gives CDR1 LGHNA, CDR2 YNFKEQ. The CDR3 is 12 residues long. CDR3 DNA: TGTGCCAGCGGTCCCGGCTCAGATACGCAGTATTTT. Its protein product is CASGPGSDTQYF.

The sample holds one count of this clone. In DNA, the CDR3 is TGTGCCAGCAGCTTAATGGCAGGGTTTGACACCGGGGAGCTGTTTTTT. This encodes CASSLMAGFDTGELFF. The chain couples TRBV11-2 to TRBJ2-2; D may be TRBD1 (5 bases). Germline values: CDR1 SGHAT, CDR2 FQNNGV. V was clipped by 2 bases and J by 3 bases, with 13 bases between them. This CDR3 spans 16 amino acids.

This sequence joins TRBV28 and TRBJ1-4; 9 bases agree with TRBD1. Germline assignment: CDR1 MDHEN and CDR2 SYDVKM. Trimming cost V 3 bases and J 7 bases; bases outside gene matches: 9. This CDR3 is 16 amino acids long. The CDR3 loop reads CASSFLTGTGREKLFF. CDR3 coding DNA: TGTGCCAGCAGTTTCCTAACCGGGACAGGGCGTGAAAAACTGTTTTTT.

The J gene is TRBJ1-5, the V gene TRBV9, with 7 bases that match TRBD1. From germline, CDR1 is SGDLS and CDR2 YYNGEE. This CDR3 has 13 amino acids. V trimming: 3 bases; J trimming: 5 bases; junction bases outside the gene matches: 2. Here the CDR3 reads CASSAGGDQPQHF. CDR3 in DNA: TGTGCCAGCAGCGCAGGGGGGGATCAGCCCCAGCATTTT.

The chain uses TRBV27 and TRBJ2-7; 10 nucleotides agree with TRBD2. Trimming removed 2 bases from V and 6 bases from J; junction bases left unmatched: 4. Germline V gives CDR1 MNHEY, CDR2 SMNVEV (reference sequence). The CDR3 is 14 residues long. CDR3 in amino acids: CASSLLAGEVEQYF. CDR3 sequence (DNA): TGTGCCAGCAGTTTACTAGCGGGAGAGGTCGAGCAGTACTTC.

V and J are TRBV27 and TRBJ2-1; D unclear. The CDR3 has 14 amino acids. Germline V gene lookup returns CDR1 MNHEY and CDR2 SMNVEV (reference sequence). V shed 5 bases and J shed 0 bases, with 8 bases lying between them. DNA for the CDR3: TGTGCCAGCAGTGACTCCGGCTCCTACAATGAGCAGTTCTTC. It specifies CASSDSGSYNEQFF.

The rearrangement uses TRBV7-7 and TRBJ2-7; no reliable D call. The ends were cut back, 5 bases at V and 5 bases at J, with 13 bases in the middle. The V gene's germline CDR1 is SSHAT and CDR2 FNYEAQ (reference sequence). CDR3 length: 13 residues. The CDR3 coding sequence is TGTGCCAGCAGCCTCACGCTCGGTAACGAGCAGTACTTC. The encoded protein is CASSLTLGNEQYF.

V is TRBV6-1 and J is TRBJ2-7; 8 nucleotides match TRBD1. This CDR3 region has 15 residues. The V segment lost 1 base and the J segment 2 bases; nucleotides outside the gene matches: 4. Germline V gene sequence: CDR1 MNHNS, CDR2 SASEGT. DNA of the CDR3: TGTGCCAGCAGTGAAGTTGTGACAGGGGCCTACGAGCAGTACTTC. It yields the protein CASSEVVTGAYEQYF.

The chain is built from TRBV4-1 and TRBJ1-5; weak D call: TRBD1 (6 bases). The CDR3 extends over 18 amino acids. Trimming removed 3 bases at V and 1 base at J, with 19 bases between. Per germline, CDR1 MGHRA and CDR2 YSYEKL. CDR3 sequence reads: CASSQGRAGVESNQPQHF. CDR3 DNA: TGCGCCAGCAGCCAGGGGCGGGCAGGGGTTGAGAGCAATCAGCCCCAGCATTTT.

This chain connects TRBV21-1 to TRBJ2-7; TRBD1 is the table's D call, not checked against the DNA. TRBV21-1 is described as a pseudogene. This CDR3 is 17 amino acids long. CDR3 DNA: TGTGCCAGCAGCAAAGGACATGAGACAGGTACCTACGAAGTGCAGTACTTC. Amino acid sequence: CASSKGHETGTYEVQYF.